Shown below are 10 T cell receptor beta chains from a single sample sequenced in a study of T-cell memory formation after mild COVID-19. Each CDR3 protein gets one entry after TCRdb re-called the 5' RACE reads with MiXCR. The sample has around 300,000 distinct CDR3 sequences; roughly an eighth are singletons. Sequencing used PBMCs or a T cell subset sorted from them (not recorded which). Every receptor here comes from a man aged 18 to 29 who had mild COVID-19 (a few samples of this study predate the infection). Cell type and time point are not known.

This clonotype was counted only a few times. The J gene is TRBJ1-5, the V gene TRBV27; TRBD1 might be the D (5 bases). The CDR3 loop spans 13 amino acids. CDR1 is MNHEY and CDR2 is SMNVEV in the germline V gene (reference sequence). V lost 4 bases to trimming and J lost 3 bases, with 7 bases between them. CDR3 DNA sequence: TGTGCCAGCAGTTGGGGGGTCAATCAGCCCCAGCATTTT. This sequence encodes CASSWGVNQPQHF.

V gene TRBV20-1 combines with J gene TRBJ1-5; 9 bases fit TRBD1. The CDR3 contains 15 residues. The junction had 10 bases not matched to a gene; V was cut back by 5 bases and J by 5 bases. The germline CDR1 and CDR2 sequences are DFQATT and SNEGSKA (reference sequence). The CDR3 DNA is TGCAGTGCTGGAAGGGACAGGGTGATCGATCAGCCCCAGCATTTT. Translating it yields CSAGRDRVIDQPQHF.

J is TRBJ2-7 and V is TRBV20-1; tentative D call: TRBD1 (5 bases). CDR1 and CDR2 from the germline V gene are DFQATT and SNEGSKA (reference sequence). V was shortened by 3 bases and J by 5 bases, with 17 bases between the two germline ends. The CDR3 totals 14 residues. The CDR3 nucleotides are TGCAGTGCTAGGGGCCAAATTAGGGGCGACGAGCAGTACGTC. Protein: CSARGQIRGDEQYV.

This clonotype was picked up many times. The chain employs TRBV20-1 and TRBJ2-5, with 8 bases identical to TRBD2. There are 15 residues in the CDR3. With V trimmed by 5 bases and J by 5 bases, 13 bases remained unmatched. Per the germline V gene, CDR1 is DFQATT and CDR2 is SNEGSKA (reference sequence). The CDR3, as DNA: TGCAGTGCTCTCCGGGGGGGGTCGGCGAGCGAGACCCAGTACTTC. It codes for CSALRGGSASETQYF.

This clonotype was seen a few times. The rearrangement joins TRBV12-3 or TRBV12-4 to TRBJ1-2; D call uncertain. With 6 bases removed from V and 8 bases from J, the gap between germline ends came to 16 bases. The CDR3 is 13 amino acids. CDR3 coding DNA: TGTGCCAGCAGACGGCTCATGGTGGGGGGCTACACCTTC. Translated: CASRRLMVGGYTF.

This clonotype was found a few times. The chain couples TRBV28 to TRBJ1-6, with 10 bases fitting TRBD1. CDR3 length: 13 residues. V trimming: 10 bases; J trimming: 10 bases; junction bases outside the gene matches: 7. Per germline, CDR1 MDHEN and CDR2 SYDVKM. CDR3 sequence: CATTGTGVSPLHF. The CDR3 DNA sequence: TGTGCCACCACCGGGACAGGGGTCTCACCCCTCCACTTT.

This clonotype was detected many times. The chain joins TRBV7-2 to TRBJ1-1; D is undetermined. V was pared by 1 base and J by 4 bases, with 13 bases between. From germline, CDR1 is SGHTA and CDR2 FQGNSA. The CDR3 runs to 15 residues. The CDR3 nucleotides read TGTGCCAGCAGCTTAGTGGCGCAGGCGAGCACTGAAGCTTTCTTT. Amino acids: CASSLVAQASTEAFF.

The table lists this clonotype with a few counts. The rearrangement links TRBV12-3 or TRBV12-4 to TRBJ2-2, with D maybe TRBD2 (5 bases). The CDR3 runs to 14 residues. V lost 3 bases and J lost 4, with 9 bases in between. The CDR3 reads CASSLRTSTGELFF. In DNA, the CDR3 is TGTGCCAGCAGTTTGCGGACTTCCACCGGGGAGCTGTTTTTT.

This clonotype was seen a few times. The rearrangement joins TRBV19 to TRBJ1-6, with D uncertain. V shed 6 bases and J shed 4 bases, with 7 bases lying between them. The germline CDR1 and CDR2 sequences are LNHDA and SQIVND (reference sequence). The CDR3 totals 13 residues. This chain's CDR3 is CASRADYNSPLHF. The DNA of the CDR3 is TGTGCCAGTAGGGCGGATTATAATTCACCCCTCCACTTT. The full variable domain, rest sourced from reference TRBV19 and TRBJ1-6, is DGGITQSPKYLFRKEGQNVTLSCEQNLNHDAMYWYRQDPGQGLRLIYYSQIVNDFQKGDIAEGYSVSREKKESFPLTVTSAQKNPTAFYLCASRADYNSPLHFGNGTRLTVT.

This clonotype has a handful of counts. This chain uses TRBV20-1 with TRBJ2-2, with a weak D call TRBD2 (6 bases). V lost 4 bases and J lost 3, with 12 bases in between. This CDR3 has 14 amino acids. Germline CDR1 reads DFQATT; CDR2 reads SNEGSKA (reference sequence). The CDR3 reads CSATRDWDTGELFF. The CDR3 nucleotides read TGCAGTGCTACCCGGGACTGGGACACCGGGGAGCTGTTTTTT.